Listed below are T cell receptor beta chains from one sample, sequenced in a study of T-cell reconstitution after alpha-beta-depleted transplantation in children. Via MiXCR, TCRdb re-called the PCR reads, giving one row per CDR3 protein. The data show 400,000 to 550,000 distinct CDR3 sequences, over 9.5% seen once. The sample in question was PBMCs, obtained before TCRalphabeta/CD19-depleted stem cell transplant. The receptors come from a child under 10 years old with inherited bone marrow failure, due to receive a stem cell transplant. The CDR3 runs from the conserved cysteine through the conserved F or W. A D gene is named only where the DNA matches it firmly. A clone size is listed for some rows: how often the clone was seen (once, few, many), or a class if it is expanded.

D | J | V | size | DNA | CDR3
TRBD2 | TRBJ2-1 | TRBV7-9 | few | TGTGCCAGCAGGACGACTAGCGGCTCCTACAATGAGCAGTTCTTC | CASRTTSGSYNEQFF
TRBD2 | TRBJ2-1 | TRBV5-6 | NA | TGTGCCAGCAGCTTGATTAGCCGGGGGGGCTATGAGCAGTTCTTC | CASSLISRGGYEQFF
NA | TRBJ2-7 | TRBV24-1 | NA | TGTGCCACCAGTGAAGTAGGGTACTACGAGCAGTACTTC | CATSEVGYYEQYF
NA | TRBJ2-1 | TRBV27 | NA | TGTGCCAGCAGTTTATCGCGGCGTACCCTTTACAATGAGCAGTTCTTC | CASSLSRRTLYNEQFF
NA | TRBJ1-2 | TRBV18 | few | TGTGCCAGCTCACCACCGGGGGGCTACTATGGCTACACCTTC | CASSPPGGYYGYTF
TRBD2 | TRBJ2-3 | TRBV2 | few | TGTGCCAGCAGGATTCCCCAGAGCGGGGAACCCACAGATACGCAGTATTTT | CASRIPQSGEPTDTQYF
NA | TRBJ2-5 | TRBV4-2 | many | TGTGCCAGCAGCCAAGGAATCTCGGGGTCCGAAGAGACCCAGTACTTC | CASSQGISGSEETQYF
NA | TRBJ2-2 | TRBV15 | many | TGTGCCACTCGACAGGTTTTAAACACCGGGGAGCTGTTTTTT | CATRQVLNTGELFF
TRBD1 | TRBJ1-5 | TRBV10-2 | few | TGCGCCAGCAGTGGCCAGGGGGCGGGAGGGTCCCAGCATTTT | CASSGQGAGGSQHF
NA | TRBJ2-7 | TRBV28 | many | TGTGCCAGCAGTTTTTCCCGATCCACCTACGAGCAGTACTTC | CASSFSRSTYEQYF
NA | TRBJ2-3 | TRBV12-3/TRBV12-4 | once | TGTACCAGCAGTTTCCCGCGACACCCGCGAGATTCTAGCACAGATACGCAGTATTTT | CTSSFPRHPRDSSTDTQYF
NA | TRBJ1-6 | TRBV12-3/TRBV12-4 | many | TGTGCCAGCAGTTTAAGTGGACGGATCTATAATTCACCCCTCCACTTT | CASSLSGRIYNSPLHF
NA | TRBJ2-1 | TRBV7-7 | many | TGTGCCAGCAGCCCAGGGACAACCGACAATGAGCAGTTCTTC | CASSPGTTDNEQFF
TRBD2 | TRBJ2-2 | TRBV4-3 | many | TGCGCCAGCACCCCAGGACTAGCGGCGAACACCGGGGAGCTGTTTTTT | CASTPGLAANTGELFF
NA | TRBJ2-2 | TRBV28 | many | TGTGCCAGCAGTCCCGGGCCATACACCGGGGAGCTGTTTTTT | CASSPGPYTGELFF
NA | TRBJ1-6 | TRBV4-3 | many | TGCGCCAGCAGCCAAAAGACAGCGACAAATTCACCCCTCCACTTT | CASSQKTATNSPLHF
TRBD1 | TRBJ2-1 | TRBV4-2 | NA | TGTGCCAGCAGCCAAGATATGGGCGGGACAGGGCTTGCTTATGAGCAGTTCTTC | CASSQDMGGTGLAYEQFF
TRBD1 | TRBJ2-5 | TRBV3-1 | many | TGTGCCAGCAGCCAAGCAGGGGGCGCAGAGACCCAGTACTTC | CASSQAGGAETQYF
TRBD1 | TRBJ2-2 | TRBV28 | many | TGTGCCAGCAGTCTTCGACAGGGGGCCGGGGAGCTGTTTTTT | CASSLRQGAGELFF
TRBD1 | TRBJ1-2 | TRBV29-1 | few | TGCAGCGGATACCTATCCGGGACAGGGTCTCTTGGCTACACCTTC | CSGYLSGTGSLGYTF
TRBD2 | TRBJ2-5 | TRBV28 | many | TGTGCCAGCAGTTTAGTATGGACTAGCGGGAGTGGTGAGACCCAGTACTTC | CASSLVWTSGSGETQYF
NA | TRBJ2-1 | TRBV27 | many | TGTGCCAGCAGTTCCACCTACAATGAGCAGTTCTTC | CASSSTYNEQFF
NA | TRBJ1-4 | TRBV27 | many | TGTGCCAGCAGTTTAATAATTAGGGGAAAACTGTTTTTT | CASSLIIRGKLFF
NA | TRBJ2-7 | TRBV18 | NA | TGTGCCAGCTCTCCCGACTCGAGCCACGAGCAGTACTTC | CASSPDSSHEQYF
TRBD1 | TRBJ2-3 | TRBV20-1 | many | TGCAGTGCTAGAGGGTACAGGGGGCCCACAGATACGCAGTATTTT | CSARGYRGPTDTQYF
NA | TRBJ2-1 | TRBV28 | few | TGTGCCAGCAGTTTTTCAGTGTGGAATGAGCAGTTCTTC | CASSFSVWNEQFF
NA | TRBJ2-3 | TRBV5-1 | few | TGCGCCAGCAGCCCGCCGGAAGCTAGCACAGATACGCAGTATTTT | CASSPPEASTDTQYF
TRBD1 | TRBJ1-3 | TRBV5-1 | many | TGCGCCAGCAGCTTTCAAGCGGGACAGAGCTCTGGAAACACCATATATTTT | CASSFQAGQSSGNTIYF
NA | TRBJ1-2 | TRBV7-9 | many | TGTGCCAGCAGCGCGGTCTTCTACTATGGCTACACCTTC | CASSAVFYYGYTF
TRBD2 | TRBJ2-3 | TRBV7-2 | many | TGTGCCAGCAGCTTAACAGGACTAGCGGAGACCACAGATACGCAGTATTTT | CASSLTGLAETTDTQYF
NA | TRBJ2-2 | TRBV12-3/TRBV12-4 | many | TGTGCCAGCAGTTCACGGGACGCCAACACCGGGGAGCTGTTTTTT | CASSSRDANTGELFF
NA | TRBJ2-2 | TRBV5-1 | many | TGCGCCAGCAGCTGGAGTGCCGGGGAGCTGTTTTTT | CASSWSAGELFF
NA | TRBJ2-3 | TRBV7-2 | many | TGTGCCAGCAGCTTACTGCTAGCCCCCCGGTACACAGATACGCAGTATTTT | CASSLLLAPRYTDTQYF
NA | TRBJ2-5 | TRBV11-2 | NA | TGTGCCAGCAGCTTAAAGTCTCGGGCAGGGTGGGCCCAAGAGACCCAGTACTTC | CASSLKSRAGWAQETQYF
TRBD1 | TRBJ1-2 | TRBV4-3 | many | TGCGCCAGCAGCCAAGACCGACAGGGGATGGGGTATGGCTACACCTTC | CASSQDRQGMGYGYTF
NA | TRBJ2-7 | TRBV12-3/TRBV12-4 | many | TGTGCCAGCAGTTTACTACTAAACGTCGGCGAGCAGTACTTC | CASSLLLNVGEQYF
TRBD2 | TRBJ2-1 | TRBV7-7 | NA | TGTGCTAGCAGCCCTCCGGGACTACCGACGGAGCAGTTCTTC | CASSPPGLPTEQFF
NA | TRBJ1-1 | TRBV19 | NA | TGTGCCAGTAGTAATGCGAAGGGTTGGGAGGCCAAGACTGAAGCTTTCTTT | CASSNAKGWEAKTEAFF